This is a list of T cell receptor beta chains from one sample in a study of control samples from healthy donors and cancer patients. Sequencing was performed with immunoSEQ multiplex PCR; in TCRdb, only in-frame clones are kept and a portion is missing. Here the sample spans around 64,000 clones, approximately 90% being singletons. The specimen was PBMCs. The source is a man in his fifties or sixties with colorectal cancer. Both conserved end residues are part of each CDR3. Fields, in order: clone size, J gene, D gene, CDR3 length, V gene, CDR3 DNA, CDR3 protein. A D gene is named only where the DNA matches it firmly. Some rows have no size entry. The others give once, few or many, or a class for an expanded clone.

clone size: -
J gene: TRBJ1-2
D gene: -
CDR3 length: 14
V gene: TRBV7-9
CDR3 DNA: TGTGCCAGCAGCTTACTGGGCGGCGCCTATGGCTACACCTTC
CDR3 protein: CASSLLGGAYGYTF

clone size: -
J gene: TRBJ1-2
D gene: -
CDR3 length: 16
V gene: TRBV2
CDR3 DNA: TGTGCCAGCAGTGAATTGGGCCGGGGGCAAAACTATGGCTACACCTTC
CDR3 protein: CASSELGRGQNYGYTF

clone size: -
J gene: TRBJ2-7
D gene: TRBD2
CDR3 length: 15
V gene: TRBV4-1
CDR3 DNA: TGCGCCAGCAGCCAAGATTCGGGGGGGTTCTACGAGCAGTACTTC
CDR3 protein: CASSQDSGGFYEQYF

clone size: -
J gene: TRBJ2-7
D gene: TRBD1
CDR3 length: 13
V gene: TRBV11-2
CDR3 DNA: TGTGCCAGCAGCCGGGACAGTGCCTACGAGCAGTACTTC
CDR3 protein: CASSRDSAYEQYF

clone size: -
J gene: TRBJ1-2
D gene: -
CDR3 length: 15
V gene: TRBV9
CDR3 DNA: TGTGCCAGCACCGGGGGACTTTCTTTTTCCCGTGGCTACACCTTC
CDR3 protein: CASTGGLSFSRGYTF

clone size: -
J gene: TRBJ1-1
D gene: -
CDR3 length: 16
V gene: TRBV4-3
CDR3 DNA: TGCGCCAGCAGCCAAGGACGGGGACATATAAACACTGAAGCTTTCTTT
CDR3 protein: CASSQGRGHINTEAFF

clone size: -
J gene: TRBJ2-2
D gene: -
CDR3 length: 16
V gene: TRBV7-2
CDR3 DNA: TGTGCCAGCAGTTATTCCGGGACGGCGAACACCGGGGAGCTGTTTTTT
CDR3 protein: CASSYSGTANTGELFF

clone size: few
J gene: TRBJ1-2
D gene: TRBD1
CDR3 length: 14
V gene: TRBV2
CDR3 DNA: TGTGCCAGCAGTGGACAGGGGGCGCGTGATGGCTACACCTTC
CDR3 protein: CASSGQGARDGYTF

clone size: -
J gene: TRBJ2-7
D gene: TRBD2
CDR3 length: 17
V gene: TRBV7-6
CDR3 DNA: TGTGCCAGCAGCTTGGGGCTAGCGGGGGACAGCTCCTACGAGCAGTACTTC
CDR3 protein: CASSLGLAGDSSYEQYF

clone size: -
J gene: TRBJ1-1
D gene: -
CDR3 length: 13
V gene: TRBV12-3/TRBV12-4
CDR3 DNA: TGTGCCAGCAGTTTCTCTACGAACACTGAAGCTTTCTTT
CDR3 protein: CASSFSTNTEAFF

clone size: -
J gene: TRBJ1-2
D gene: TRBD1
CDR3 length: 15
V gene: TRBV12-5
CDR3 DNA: TGTGCTAGTGTCCCCGGGACAGGGGGCTTCTATGGCTACACCTTC
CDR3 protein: CASVPGTGGFYGYTF

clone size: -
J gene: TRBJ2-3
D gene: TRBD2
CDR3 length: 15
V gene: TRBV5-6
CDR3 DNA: TGTGCCAGCAGCTTGGAAGTGGGGGGGACAGATACGCAGTATTTT
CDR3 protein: CASSLEVGGTDTQYF

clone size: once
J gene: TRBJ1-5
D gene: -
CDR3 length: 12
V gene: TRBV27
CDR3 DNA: TGTGCCAGCGCTACAGGGTTTCAGCCCCAGCATTTT
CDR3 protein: CASATGFQPQHF

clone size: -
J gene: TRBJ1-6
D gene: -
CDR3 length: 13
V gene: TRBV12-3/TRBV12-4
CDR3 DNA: TGTGCCAGCAGTTTAGGCATTAATTCACCCCCCCACTTT
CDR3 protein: CASSLGINSPPHF

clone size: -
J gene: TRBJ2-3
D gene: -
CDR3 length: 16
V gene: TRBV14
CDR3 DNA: TGTGCCAGCAGCCCTAGCCCTGGCCCTAGCACAGATACGCAGTATTTT
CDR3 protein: CASSPSPGPSTDTQYF

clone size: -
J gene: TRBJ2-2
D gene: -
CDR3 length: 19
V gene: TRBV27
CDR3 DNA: TGTGCCAGCAGTTTATCCATCTGGGGGGGGCTTACGAACACCGGGGAGCTGTTTTTT
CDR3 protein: CASSLSIWGGLTNTGELFF

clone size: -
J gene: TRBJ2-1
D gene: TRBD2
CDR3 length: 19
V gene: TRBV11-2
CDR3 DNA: TGTGCCAGCAGCCCCCGGGGGGGGCGGGGGGGACTTTCTTACAATGAGCAGTTCTTC
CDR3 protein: CASSPRGGRGGLSYNEQFF

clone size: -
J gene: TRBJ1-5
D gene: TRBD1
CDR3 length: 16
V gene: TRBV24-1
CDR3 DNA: TGTGCCACCATACATGAGGGACAGGCTCGCAATCAGCCCCAGCATTTT
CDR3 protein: CATIHEGQARNQPQHF

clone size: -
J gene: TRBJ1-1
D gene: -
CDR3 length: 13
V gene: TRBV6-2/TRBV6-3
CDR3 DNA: TGTGCCAGCAGTTACCGACGGGAAACTGAAGCTTTCTTT
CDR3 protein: CASSYRRETEAFF

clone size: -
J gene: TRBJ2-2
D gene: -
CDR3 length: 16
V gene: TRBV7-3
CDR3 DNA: TGTGCCAGCAGCCGGACCGGGACGGTTAACACCGGGGAGCTGTTTTTT
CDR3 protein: CASSRTGTVNTGELFF

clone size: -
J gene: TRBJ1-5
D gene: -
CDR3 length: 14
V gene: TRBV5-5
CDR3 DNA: TGTGCCAGCAGCCTGACATTATGGGATCAGCCCCAGCATTTT
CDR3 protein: CASSLTLWDQPQHF

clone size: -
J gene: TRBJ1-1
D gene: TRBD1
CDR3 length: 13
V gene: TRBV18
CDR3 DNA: TGTGCCAGCTCACTAGGGGGCCCCACTGAAGCTTTCTTT
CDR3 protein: CASSLGGPTEAFF

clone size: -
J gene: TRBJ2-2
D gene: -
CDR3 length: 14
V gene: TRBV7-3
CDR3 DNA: TGTGCCAGCAGCTTAGAGTTGCGTTCCGGGGAGCTGTTTTTT
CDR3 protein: CASSLELRSGELFF

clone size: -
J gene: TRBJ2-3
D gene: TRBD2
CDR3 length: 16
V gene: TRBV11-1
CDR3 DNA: TGTGCCAGCAGCCTTTTCGGGACTAGCGGCTCAGATACGCAGTATTTT
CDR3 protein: CASSLFGTSGSDTQYF

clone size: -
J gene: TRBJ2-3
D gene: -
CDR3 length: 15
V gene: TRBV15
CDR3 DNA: TGTGCCACCAGCACCAGACTAACCTCGGGAGATACGCAGTATTTT
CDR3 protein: CATSTRLTSGDTQYF

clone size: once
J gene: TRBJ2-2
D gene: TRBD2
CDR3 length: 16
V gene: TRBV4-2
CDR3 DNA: TGTGCCAGCAGCCAGATAGCGGGGGAGAACACCGGGGAGCTGTTTTTT
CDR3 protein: CASSQIAGENTGELFF

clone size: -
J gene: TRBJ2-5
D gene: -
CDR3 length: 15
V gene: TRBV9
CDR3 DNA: TGTGCCAGCACCCCAGGGGGCGGGGGAGGAGAGACCCAGTACTTC
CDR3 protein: CASTPGGGGGETQYF

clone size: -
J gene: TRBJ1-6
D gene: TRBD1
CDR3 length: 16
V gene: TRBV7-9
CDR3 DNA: TGTGCCAGCAGCTTAGACGGGACAGGGCATAATTCACCCCTCCACTTT
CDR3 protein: CASSLDGTGHNSPLHF

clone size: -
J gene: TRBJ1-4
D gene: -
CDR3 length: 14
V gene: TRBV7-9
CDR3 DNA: TGTGCCAGCAGCCTGACAGTTAGTAATGAAAAACTGTTTTTT
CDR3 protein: CASSLTVSNEKLFF

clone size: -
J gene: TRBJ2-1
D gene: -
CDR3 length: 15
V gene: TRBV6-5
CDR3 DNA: TGTGCCAGCAGTCTCTCAGGCTCGCACCGGGATGAGCAGTTCTTC
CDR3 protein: CASSLSGSHRDEQFF

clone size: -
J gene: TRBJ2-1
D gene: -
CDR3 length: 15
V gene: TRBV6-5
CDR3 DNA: TGTGCCAGCAGCGAGGCAGGGAACTCCTACAATGAGCAGTTCTTC
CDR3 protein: CASSEAGNSYNEQFF

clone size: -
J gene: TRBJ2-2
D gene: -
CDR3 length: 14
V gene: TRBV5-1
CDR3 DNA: TGCGCCAGCAGCTTTGCCCAGAACACCGGGGAGCTGTTTTTT
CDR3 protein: CASSFAQNTGELFF

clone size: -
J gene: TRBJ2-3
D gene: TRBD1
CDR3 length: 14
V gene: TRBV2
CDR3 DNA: TGTGCCAGCAGCCAAGACAGGGGGCTCAACACGCAGTATTTT
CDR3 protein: CASSQDRGLNTQYF

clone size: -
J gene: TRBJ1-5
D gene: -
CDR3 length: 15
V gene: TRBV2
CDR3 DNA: TGTGCCAGCAGTGAAAACAGTTTTAGCAATCAGCCCCAGCATTTT
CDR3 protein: CASSENSFSNQPQHF

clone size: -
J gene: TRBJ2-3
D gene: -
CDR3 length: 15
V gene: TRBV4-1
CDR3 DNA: TGCGCCAGCGCCCCCCTCCCGGGAAAGACAGATACGCAGTATTTT
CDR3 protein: CASAPLPGKTDTQYF

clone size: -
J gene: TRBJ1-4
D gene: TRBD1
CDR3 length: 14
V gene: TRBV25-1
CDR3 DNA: TGTGCCAGCACCAAAGGACAGGGCAGGGAAAAACTGTTTTTT
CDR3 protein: CASTKGQGREKLFF

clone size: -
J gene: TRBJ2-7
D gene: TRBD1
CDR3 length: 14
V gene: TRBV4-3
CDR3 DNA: TGCGCCAGCAGCACCCGACAGGGAGCCTACGAGCAGTACTTC
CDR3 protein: CASSTRQGAYEQYF

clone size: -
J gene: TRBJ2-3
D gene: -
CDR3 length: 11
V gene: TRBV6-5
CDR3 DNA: TGTGCCAGCATGTTCCCAGATACGCAGTATTTT
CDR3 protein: CASMFPDTQYF

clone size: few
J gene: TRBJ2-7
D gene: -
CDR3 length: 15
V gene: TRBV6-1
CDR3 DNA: TGTGCCAGCAGTGAAGGGAGGGGTCGGTCCTACGAGCAGTACTTC
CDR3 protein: CASSEGRGRSYEQYF

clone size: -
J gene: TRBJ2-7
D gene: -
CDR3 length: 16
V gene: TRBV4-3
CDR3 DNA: TGCGCCAGCAGCCAAGATTCGCGGCAGTTCCCCTACGAGCAGTACTTC
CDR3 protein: CASSQDSRQFPYEQYF

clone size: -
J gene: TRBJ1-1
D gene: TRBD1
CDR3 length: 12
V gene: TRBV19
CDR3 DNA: TGTGCCAGTAGGAACCGGGACAGAGAAGCTTTCTTT
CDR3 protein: CASRNRDREAFF

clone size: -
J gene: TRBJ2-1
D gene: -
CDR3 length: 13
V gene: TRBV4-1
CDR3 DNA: TGCGCCAGCAGCCAAGCGGAACAGTTTGAGCAGTTCTTC
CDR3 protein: CASSQAEQFEQFF

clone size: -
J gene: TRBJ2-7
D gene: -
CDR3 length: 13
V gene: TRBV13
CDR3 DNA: TGTGCCAGCAGCTTAGATTTGGTGCACGAGCAGTACTTC
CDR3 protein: CASSLDLVHEQYF

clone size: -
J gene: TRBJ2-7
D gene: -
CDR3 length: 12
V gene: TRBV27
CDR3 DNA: TGTGCCAGCAGTTCGATGGGTATCGAGCAGTACTTC
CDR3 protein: CASSSMGIEQYF

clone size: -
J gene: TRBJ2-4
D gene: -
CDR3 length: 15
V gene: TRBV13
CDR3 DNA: TGTGCCAGCAGCCAGGGGGGTTTGGCCAAAAACATTCAGTACTTC
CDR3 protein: CASSQGGLAKNIQYF